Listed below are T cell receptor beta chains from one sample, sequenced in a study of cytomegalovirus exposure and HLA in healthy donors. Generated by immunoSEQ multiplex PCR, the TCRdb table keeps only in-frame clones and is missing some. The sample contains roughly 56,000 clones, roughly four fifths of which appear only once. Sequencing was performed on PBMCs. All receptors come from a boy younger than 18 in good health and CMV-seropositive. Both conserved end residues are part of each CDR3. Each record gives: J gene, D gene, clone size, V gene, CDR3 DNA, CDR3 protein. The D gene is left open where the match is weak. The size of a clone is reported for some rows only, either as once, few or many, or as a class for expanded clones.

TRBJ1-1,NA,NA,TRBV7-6,TGTGCCAGCAGCTTAGGTCCCGGGCGGGCAGTCAAATACACTGAAGCTTTCTTT,CASSLGPGRAVKYTEAFF
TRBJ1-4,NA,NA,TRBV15,TGTGCCACCAGTCAGTGGCCCAGGTTAGGGGATGAAAAACTGTTTTTT,CATSQWPRLGDEKLFF
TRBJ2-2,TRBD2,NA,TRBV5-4,TGTGCCAGCAGCCAGGGGACTAGCGGGGGCACCGGGGAGCTGTTTTTT,CASSQGTSGGTGELFF
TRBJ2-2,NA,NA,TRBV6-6,TGTGTCAGCAGTTACTCCTCCGGGGACACCGGGGAGCTGTTTTTT,CVSSYSSGDTGELFF
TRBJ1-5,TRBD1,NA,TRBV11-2,TGTGCCAGCAGCTTGGGAGACAGGGGGCATCAGCCCCAGCATTTT,CASSLGDRGHQPQHF
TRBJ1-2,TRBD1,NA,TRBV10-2,TGCGCCAGCAGTGAGCAAGGGGACAGCTATGGCTACACCTTC,CASSEQGDSYGYTF
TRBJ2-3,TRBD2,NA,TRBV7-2,TGTGCCAGCAGCAACGGGGGGGCGGAAGATACGCAGTATTTT,CASSNGGAEDTQYF
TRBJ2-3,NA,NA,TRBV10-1,TGCGCCAGCAGTGAGTCGAGAATTGATACGCAGTATTTT,CASSESRIDTQYF
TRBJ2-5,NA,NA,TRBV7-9,TGTTCCAGCAGCTTAGAACTCGGGGAGACCCAGTACTTC,CSSSLELGETQYF
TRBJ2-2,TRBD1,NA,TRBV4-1,TGCGCCAGCAGAAAGCCGGGACAGGAGAACACCGGGGAGCTGTTTTTT,CASRKPGQENTGELFF
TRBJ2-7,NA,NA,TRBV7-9,TGTGCCAGCAGCTCTGGCGGGGCCTGGGAGCAGTACTTC,CASSSGGAWEQYF
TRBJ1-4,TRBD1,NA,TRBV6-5,TGTGCCAGCAGTCTATTACAGGGGGACGGGAAACTGTTTTTT,CASSLLQGDGKLFF
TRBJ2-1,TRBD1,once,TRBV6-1,TGTGCCAGCAGTGATACGGACAGGGGCGGCGATGAGCAGTTCTTC,CASSDTDRGGDEQFF
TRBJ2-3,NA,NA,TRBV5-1,TGCGCCAGCAGCTTTAGTCGCGGAGGTGGCACAGATACGCAGTATTTT,CASSFSRGGGTDTQYF
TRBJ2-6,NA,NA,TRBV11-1,TGTGCCAGCAGCCATTCGCGGGACGGAGCCTCTGGGGCCAACGTCCTGACTTTC,CASSHSRDGASGANVLTF
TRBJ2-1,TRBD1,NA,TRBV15,TGTGCCACCAGCAAGAAACAGGGGTGGAATGAGCAGTTCTTC,CATSKKQGWNEQFF